This T cell receptor (beta chain) was profiled in a study of identical twins. Findings of the study overall: Insertions ran lower in abundant cord blood beta clonotypes, though not in memory repertoires.

MiXCR, applied by TCRdb to the 5' RACE reads, yields one record per CDR3 protein. The table has fewer than 350,000 distinct CDR3 sequences, around 8.8% seen once; the top ten hold about 2.1%. This clonotype showed up just a few times. Its antigen is still unknown. Trimming removed 1 base from V and 4 bases from J, with 8 bases in between. The CDR3 spans 12 residues. The V gene's germline CDR1 is DFQATT and CDR2 SNEGSKA (reference sequence). Healthy Caucasian donors formed the entire cohort. These sequences were also reported in another study, on yellow fever vaccine responses in identical twins. From that study: The T cell response to vaccination in identical twins was reportedly partly convergent and partly personalized.

The V and J genes are TRBV20-1 and TRBJ2-7; D gene uncertain. This clonotype was sampled from a woman between 18 and 29 years old in good health. Sequences were obtained from memory (CD45RO+) T cells sorted from blood. CDR3 DNA sequence: TGCAGTGCTAGAGTAACTCCATACGAGCAGTACTTC. Translation gives CSARVTPYEQYF.